Below are 10 T cell receptor beta chains sequenced from a single sample in a study of blood T cell repertoires in COVID-19. TCRdb's table, derived via immunoSEQ multiplex PCR, lists solely in-frame clones and lacks some. Of 140,000 to 150,000 clones in the sample, over 70% are singletons; the top ten hold about 37%. Input material: peripheral blood. The source is a man over 45 who had recovered from COVID-19.

This clone was detected once. The V call is TRBV5-4, the J call TRBJ1-2; 9 bases are shared with TRBD1. The CDR3 covers 14 residues. Germline CDR1 and CDR2: SGHNT and YYREEE (reference sequence). J lost 1 base, V lost 5 bases, and 3 bases had no gene match. This CDR3 is CASRPGQGNYGYTF. CDR3 nucleotide sequence: TGTGCCAGCAGACCGGGACAGGGTAACTATGGCTACACCTTC. Drawing the rest from reference TRBV5-4 and TRBJ1-2, the complete variable domain is ETGVTQSPTHLIKTRGQQVTLRCSSQSGHNTVSWYQQALGQGPQFIFQYYREEENGRGNFPPRFSGLQFPNYSSELNVNALELDDSALYLCASRPGQGNYGYTFGSGTRLTVV.

The chain recombines TRBV27 with TRBJ1-3; the D gene is possibly TRBD1 (5 bases). Per the germline V gene, CDR1 is MNHEY and CDR2 is SMNVEV (reference sequence). The CDR3 totals 15 residues. V lost 2 bases, J lost 4 bases, and 12 bases lay in between. The CDR3 coding sequence is TGTGCCAGCAGTTTAACCAGGGCCGCCGGAAACACCATATATTTT. Translated, it gives CASSLTRAAGNTIYF.

The CDR3 DNA is TGTGCCACCAGCAGAGGGAGGGTAGTGAACACTGAAGCTTTCTTT. Translating it yields CATSRGRVVNTEAFF. The genes are TRBV15 and TRBJ1-1; no clear D. V lost 1 base, J lost 0 bases, and 9 bases lay in between. Germline V gives CDR1 LNHNV, CDR2 YYDKDF (reference sequence). This CDR3 is 15 amino acids long.

V gene TRBV13 combines with J gene TRBJ2-7; 9 nucleotides line up with TRBD2. The junction had 2 bases not matched to a gene; V was cut back by 0 bases and J by 2 bases. The CDR3 is 15 residues long. In germline, CDR1 is PRHDT, CDR2 FYEKMQ (reference sequence). The CDR3 sequence is CASSLGSGGTYEQYF. The CDR3 DNA sequence: TGTGCCAGCAGCTTAGGGAGCGGGGGGACCTACGAGCAGTACTTC. Using reference TRBV13 and TRBJ2-7 for the parts outside the CDR3, the full variable domain is AAGVIQSPRHLIKEKRETATLKCYPIPRHDTVYWYQQGPGQDPQFLISFYEKMQSDKGSIPDRFSAQQFSDYHSELNMSSLELGDSALYFCASSLGSGGTYEQYFGPGTRLTVT.

The V and J genes are TRBV7-6 and TRBJ2-2; TRBD1 matches at 7 bases. This CDR3 comprises 14 residues. V lost 6 bases, J lost 5 bases, and 6 bases stayed unmatched. The germline V gene has CDR1 SGHVS and CDR2 FNYEAQ. In DNA form, the CDR3 reads TGTGCCAGCAGATCAAAGACAGGGACCGGGGAGCTGTTTTTT. This encodes CASRSKTGTGELFF. The variable domain in full, with the rest retrieved from reference TRBV7-6 and TRBJ2-2, is GAGVSQSPRYKVTKRGQDVALRCDPISGHVSLYWYRQALGQGPEFLTYFNYEAQQDKSGLPNDRFSAERPEGSISTLTIQRTEQRDSAMYRCASRSKTGTGELFFGEGSRLTVL.

This chain links TRBV14 with TRBJ2-1, with a tentative D call TRBD1 (6 bases). Deletions cut 2 bases from V and 6 bases from J, with 11 bases between. From germline, CDR1 is SGHDN and CDR2 FVKESK. There are 14 residues in the CDR3. The DNA for the CDR3 is TGTGCCAGCAGCCAACTTACAGGGAGCAATGAGCAGTTCTTC. It codes for CASSQLTGSNEQFF.

V gene TRBV27 combines with J gene TRBJ2-4, with TRBD2 matching over 11 bases. Losses at the gene ends were 3 bases for V and 0 bases for J; bases not matched to a gene: 7. From germline, CDR1 is MNHEY and CDR2 SMNVEV (reference sequence). The length of the CDR3 is 18 residues. CDR3 sequence reads: CASSFGASGGLAKNIQYF. As DNA, the CDR3 is TGTGCCAGCAGTTTTGGGGCTAGCGGGGGGTTAGCCAAAAACATTCAGTACTTC.

V is TRBV18 and J is TRBJ1-1; D is unclear. This CDR3 is built from 12 residues. The ends were cut back, 3 bases at V and 7 bases at J, with 9 bases in the middle. CDR1 KGHSH and CDR2 LQKENI come from the germline V gene. In nucleotides, the CDR3 is TGTGCCAGCTCACCGGAGACCCGTGAAGCTTTCTTT. It specifies CASSPETREAFF.

This chain joins TRBV30 and TRBJ2-2; D uncertain. The CDR3 spans 17 residues. Looked up from germline, CDR1 is GTSNPN and CDR2 is SVGIG (reference sequence). Trimming left V 1 base short and J 3 bases short, with 18 bases between. The CDR3 reads CAWSAGRQVFDTGELFF. The DNA of the CDR3 is TGTGCCTGGAGTGCTGGCAGGCAAGTCTTCGACACCGGGGAGCTGTTTTTT.

The chain links TRBV2 to TRBJ2-4; 12 nucleotides agree with TRBD2. From germline, CDR1 is SNHLY and CDR2 FYNNEI. The CDR3 is 16 residues long. Unmatched junction bases numbered 4, after V lost 5 bases and J lost 2 bases. Here the CDR3 DNA reads TGTGCCAGCAGTCCCACTAGCGGGGGGACCAAAAACATTCAGTACTTC. The encoded protein is CASSPTSGGTKNIQYF.